This TCR beta chain was documented in a study of monozygotic twins with inflammatory bowel disease. Remarks on this clonotype: Its antigen remains unknown.

One blood sample of around 2.5 ml was taken from each donor. Two rounds of nested PCR, of roughly 17 and 9 cycles, were run on TCRalpha and TCRbeta cDNA. TCRdb re-called the 5' RACE reads; one entry per CDR3 protein, DNA not given. This repertoire includes over 350,000 distinct CDR3 sequences. Study outcomes and limitations: No distinction between different T cell subtypes was possible. Using the inverse Simpson index, IBD patients had lower TCRbeta diversity than healthy co-twins.

Germline V gene sequence: CDR1 KGHSH, CDR2 LQKENI. This CDR3 is built from 15 residues. This sequence joins TRBV18 and TRBJ2-1; lacking DNA, the TRBD1 call made by TCRdb goes unchecked. This clonotype was obtained from a human donor with ulcerative colitis or Crohn's disease, or a healthy co-twin of an affected twin (not recorded which). Material for sequencing was blood. The CDR3 region is CASSRRTGSLNEQFF.